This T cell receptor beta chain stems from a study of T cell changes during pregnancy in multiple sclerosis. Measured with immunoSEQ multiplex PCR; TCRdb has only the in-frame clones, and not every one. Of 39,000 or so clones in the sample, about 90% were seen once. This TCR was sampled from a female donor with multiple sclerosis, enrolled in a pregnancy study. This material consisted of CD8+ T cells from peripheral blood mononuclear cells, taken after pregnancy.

The CDR3 bases are TGTGCCAGCAGCTTAGCCTCGGGGAGTACAGATACGCAGTATTTT. It is translated as CASSLASGSTDTQYF. This chain links TRBV7-8 with TRBJ2-3; possibly TRBD2 for D (5 bases). Trimming took off 0 bases at V and 3 bases at J, with 10 bases between the two ends. In germline, CDR1 is SGHVS, CDR2 FQNEAQ. This CDR3 has 15 amino acids.